This T cell receptor beta chain originates from a study of blood T cell repertoires in COVID-19 (dated by TCRdb to the early 2020s). About the investigation overall: The collaborator samples originated in the United States, Italy and Spain and spanned the acute and convalescent phases of COVID-19. HLA class I and class II types, where available, came from metadata supplied by the sample provider rather than from assay-based typing. The repertoires were released in a freely available public database meant as a resource for research on the immune response to SARS-CoV-2. Deeply sampled blood TCRbeta repertoires from subjects exposed to, actively infected with, or recovered from COVID-19 were included in the dataset. Nearly every sample came with metadata listing a de-identified subject ID, COVID-19 status, age in years and sex. The prospective study material was composed of cDNA or gDNA derived from T cells, B-cell-depleted T cells, or PBMCs. The samples were drawn from the first 160 participants of the ongoing ImmuneRACE study and from some 1,300 subjects provided by 6 global collaborators.

From the cysteine through the phenylalanine, the CDR3 covers 20 amino acids. Only the CDR3 part of the read is kept: 60 bases, read in frame from the first base. From the germline V gene, CDR1 is LGHNA and CDR2 is YSLEER. Trimmed from V: 0 bases; trimmed from J: 2 bases; junction bases lacking a gene match: 17. TCRbeta CDR3 regions were amplified from genomic DNA by means of the immunoSEQ Assay, a bias-controlled multiplex PCR. Processing in the source paper ran as follows. Nucleated cell counts per sample were estimated from amplification of reference gene primers within the assay. Sequence reads were collapsed and filtered to measure the absolute abundance of every unique TCRbeta CDR3 rearrangement. For each sample, productive Simpson clonality was calculated as the square root of Simpson's diversity index over productive rearrangements. In TCRdb, the immuneACCESS table is reduced to in-frame sequences with V and J assigned. These tables do not hold every clone; where another copy was compared, an unresolved V gene accounts for under half, and the others remain unexplained. V and J calls and clone size are copied from that table; D and trimming were computed from the DNA. This sample holds about 180,000 clones; about 80% were observed only once. About 8.4% of the sample goes to the ten largest clones.

Study-wide findings and limitations: The amount of clinical and demographic metadata varied by source and participant and was provided uncurated.

Concerning this clone: This receptor's antigen is unknown. Base-call qualities are not available, and no considerably larger clone is one nucleotide away.

The collaborating institutions used their own protocols to collect whole blood in K2EDTA tubes. Collaborator samples were shipped for TCRbeta analysis as frozen whole blood, isolated PBMCs, or DNA extracted from either sample type. Recombination linked TRBV4-3 to TRBJ2-5, with 8 bases matching TRBD2. The sequenced material came from peripheral blood. The source is a woman aged 70 to 79 with acute or convalescent COVID-19. The DNA is TGCGCCAGCAGCCAAGACTCCGTCCGGGAGGGCCGGTGGGGGCAAGAGACCCAGTACTTC. Protein translation: CASSQDSVREGRWGQETQYF.